One sample yielded the 7 T cell receptor beta chains listed below, sequenced in a study of OX40 agonist ivuxolimab in advanced cancers. The table came from immunoSEQ multiplex PCR; TCRdb's copy has only in-frame clones and leaves some out. The data contain about 40,000 clones, roughly four fifths of them seen just once; the ten biggest clones take up 20% to 25%. Here the sequenced sample was CD4+ or CD8+ T cells sorted from blood, taken in a trial of the OX40 agonist ivuxolimab. These receptors were collected from an adult with an advanced solid tumor such as melanoma, head and neck, liver or kidney cancer.

The V call is TRBV20-1, the J call TRBJ1-1; D gene unclear. Germline V gene sequence: CDR1 DFQATT, CDR2 SNEGSKA (reference sequence). The V end lost 3 bases, the J end lost 6 bases, and 8 bases lay between the germline ends. The CDR3 runs to 11 residues. The CDR3 sequence: CSASELSEAFF. The CDR3 DNA follows: TGCAGTGCTAGCGAGCTGTCTGAAGCTTTCTTT.

V gene TRBV4-2 combines with J gene TRBJ2-1; D gene ambiguous. Germline V gives CDR1 LGHNA, CDR2 YNFKEQ. The CDR3 sequence is 16 residues long. Trimming removed 0 bases from V and 2 bases from J, with 11 bases in between. The CDR3 spells CASSQETLYPYNEQFF. As DNA, the CDR3 is TGTGCCAGCAGCCAAGAAACTCTTTACCCCTACAATGAGCAGTTCTTC.

V usage is TRBV6-5 and J usage is TRBJ2-1; TRBD2 matches 10 bases. CDR1 MNHEY and CDR2 SVGAGI come from the germline V gene. The CDR3 contains 14 residues. The V segment lost 8 bases and the J segment 4 bases; nucleotides outside the gene matches: 5. CDR3 coding DNA: TGTGCCAGCCTGGCTAGCGGGAGTTACAATGAGCAGTTCTTC. This encodes CASLASGSYNEQFF.

The table lists this clone with a few counts. J is TRBJ1-5 and V is TRBV30; D remains unclear. Between the trimmed V and J ends, which lost 1 base and 7 bases, there was a span of 14 bases. Germline CDR1 reads GTSNPN; CDR2 reads SVGIG (reference sequence). CDR3 length: 14 amino acids. DNA for the CDR3: TGTGCCTGGAGTGAACTAATCGGGGAACAGCCCCAGCATTTT. This gives the protein CAWSELIGEQPQHF.

The rearrangement uses TRBV7-8 and TRBJ1-2; 7 bases map to TRBD1. The CDR3 has 16 residues. The V segment lost 2 bases and the J segment 2 bases; nucleotides outside the gene matches: 8. Germline CDR1 is SGHVS and CDR2 is FQNEAQ. The CDR3, as DNA: TGTGCCAGCAGCTTACCTCGGGACAGAGCAAACTATGGCTACACCTTC. Amino acids: CASSLPRDRANYGYTF. The full variable domain, completed using reference TRBV7-8 and TRBJ1-2, is GAGVSQSPRYKVAKRGQDVALRCDPISGHVSLFWYQQALGQGPEFLTYFQNEAQLDKSGLPSDRFFAERPEGSVSTLKIQRTQQEDSAVYLCASSLPRDRANYGYTFGSGTRLTVV.

This clone was seen just once. J is TRBJ2-1 and V is TRBV6-6; possibly TRBD2 for D (5 bases). CDR3 length: 15 residues. V shed 4 bases and J shed 8 bases, with 18 bases lying between them. CDR1 MNHNY and CDR2 SVGAGI come from the germline V gene (reference sequence). CDR3 residues: CASSSTRGGRDEQFF. CDR3 DNA sequence: TGTGCCAGCAGTTCCACTCGAGGCGGGCGGGATGAGCAGTTCTTC.

This chain joins TRBV7-9 and TRBJ2-1, with unresolved D. CDR1 SEHNR and CDR2 FQNEAQ come from the germline V gene (reference sequence). The CDR3 extends over 12 amino acids. Trimming cost V 1 base and J 6 bases, with 4 bases left between them. CDR3 nucleotides: TGTGCCAGCAGCTTAGACTCCAATGAGCAGTTCTTC. This codes for CASSLDSNEQFF.